These 11 T cell receptor beta chains share one sample of origin, sequenced in a study of blood T cell repertoires in COVID-19. Assay: immunoSEQ multiplex PCR; the TCRdb copy retains only in-frame clones and omits some. The table has 90,000 to 100,000 clones, about nine tenths seen once. What was sequenced was peripheral blood. Source of these receptors: a man between 50 and 59 years old with acute or convalescent COVID-19.

The rearrangement joins TRBV4-2 to TRBJ2-3; 8 positions match TRBD2. With V trimmed by 6 bases and J by 0 bases, 5 bases remained unmatched. In germline, CDR1 is LGHNA, CDR2 YNFKEQ. CDR3 length equals 15 residues. Written as DNA, the CDR3 is TGTGCCAGCAGTGTTAGCGGGACTAGCACAGATACGCAGTATTTT. This gives the protein CASSVSGTSTDTQYF.

This clone appeared a single time. This chain uses TRBV11-3 with TRBJ1-1, with D possibly TRBD1 on 6 matching bases. Germline V gene data show CDR1 as SGHNT and CDR2 as YENEEA. V was cut by 1 base and J by 12 bases, with 18 bases left in between. This CDR3 has 14 residues. DNA for the CDR3: TGTGCCAGCAGCTTAGTACAGGGAGGCGGGAGAACTTTCTTT. Translating gives CASSLVQGGGRTFF.

This clone has just one count. The rearrangement links TRBV7-9 to TRBJ1-2, with TRBD1 as a possible D gene (5 bases). The CDR3 consists of 17 residues. The germline gives CDR1 SEHNR, CDR2 FQNEAQ (reference sequence). The V and J ends lost 2 bases and 0 bases respectively, with 16 bases between them. The CDR3 bases are TGTGCCAGCAGCTTAAGCCAGGGAGGGTTAGCTAACTATGGCTACACCTTC. It codes for CASSLSQGGLANYGYTF. The complete variable domain, with remaining parts taken from reference TRBV7-9 and TRBJ1-2, reads DTGVSQNPRHKITKRGQNVTFRCDPISEHNRLYWYRQTLGQGPEFLTYFQNEAQLEKSRLLSDRFSAERPKGSFSTLEIQRTEQGDSAMYLCASSLSQGGLANYGYTFGSGTRLTVV.

Concerning this clone itself: One end of the junction fails to match germline, which may point to a read error. V usage is TRBV11-2 and J usage is TRBJ2-7; D ambiguous. Germline assignment: CDR1 SGHAT and CDR2 FQNNGV. This CDR3 region has 12 residues. The chain's CDR3 is CASSLDRRPLLF. CDR3 bases: TGTGCCAGCAGCTTAGATCGGCGGCCGCTCCTCTTC.

This chain uses TRBV5-1 with TRBJ1-5, with 8 bases that match TRBD1. This CDR3 region has 15 residues. V gave up 4 bases and J gave up 2 bases; unmatched junction bases: 5. Germline V gene sequence: CDR1 SGHRS, CDR2 YFSETQ. The CDR3: CASSPGGAGNQPQHF. The DNA for the CDR3 is TGCGCCAGCAGCCCAGGGGGCGCGGGCAATCAGCCCCAGCATTTT.

A few counts support this clone. This sequence joins TRBV4-1 and TRBJ1-4; possible D gene TRBD1, 5 bases. CDR1 is MGHRA and CDR2 is YSYEKL in the germline V gene. V was clipped by 5 bases and J by 5 bases, with 9 bases between them. The CDR3 spans 13 residues. The CDR3 spells CASSGGENEKLFF. DNA for the CDR3: TGCGCCAGCAGCGGGGGGGAAAATGAAAAACTGTTTTTT.

The chain couples TRBV11-2 to TRBJ2-5, with 8 bases fitting TRBD1. J was trimmed by 4 bases and V by 5 bases; bases with no gene match: 3. Per germline, CDR1 SGHAT and CDR2 FQNNGV. The CDR3 sequence is 13 residues long. The CDR3 is CASSHTGGETQYF. The CDR3, as DNA: TGTGCCAGCAGCCATACAGGGGGAGAGACCCAGTACTTC. The full variable domain, its missing parts supplied by reference TRBV11-2 and TRBJ2-5, is EAGVAQSPRYKIIEKRQSVAFWCNPISGHATLYWYQQILGQGPKLLIQFQNNGVVDDSQLPKDRFSAERLKGVDSTLKIQPAKLEDSAVYLCASSHTGGETQYFGPGTRLLVL.

This sequence joins TRBV19 and TRBJ2-5, with 8 bases fitting TRBD1. The ends lost 6 bases at V and 6 bases at J; junction bases unmatched: 9. The length of the CDR3 is 14 residues. Germline-derived CDR1 and CDR2 are LNHDA and SQIVND (reference sequence). This CDR3 is CASSLDRGSKTQYF. Here the CDR3 DNA reads TGTGCCAGTAGCCTAGACAGGGGATCGAAGACCCAGTACTTC. The variable domain in full, with the rest retrieved from reference TRBV19 and TRBJ2-5, is DGGITQSPKYLFRKEGQNVTLSCEQNLNHDAMYWYRQDPGQGLRLIYYSQIVNDFQKGDIAEGYSVSREKKESFPLTVTSAQKNPTAFYLCASSLDRGSKTQYFGPGTRLLVL.

The chain links TRBV21-1 to TRBJ2-7; the DNA was not used to check the table's D call, TRBD1. TRBV21-1 is labeled a pseudogene. This CDR3 has 13 residues. CDR3 sequence: CASSSRGPYEQYF. The CDR3 DNA follows: TGTGCCAGCAGCAGCAGGGGGCCCTACGAGCAGTACTTC.

This clone was counted once. The gene calls are TRBV5-1 and TRBJ1-1; unclear D gene. CDR1 and CDR2 from the germline V gene are SGHRS and YFSETQ. The CDR3 contains 13 residues. V dropped 2 bases and J dropped 1 base, with 6 bases sitting between them. Here the CDR3 DNA reads TGCGCCAGCAGCTTTACAGAGAACACTGAAGCTTTCTTT. Its protein product is CASSFTENTEAFF.

This chain joins TRBV2 and TRBJ1-2, with D maybe TRBD1 (6 bases). The CDR3 contains 13 residues. V lost 3 bases and J 2 bases, leaving 7 bases between the germline ends. The germline V gene encodes CDR1 SNHLY and CDR2 FYNNEI. The CDR3 reads CASSEGTNYGYTF. Here the CDR3 DNA reads TGTGCCAGCAGTGAGGGGACAAACTATGGCTACACCTTC.